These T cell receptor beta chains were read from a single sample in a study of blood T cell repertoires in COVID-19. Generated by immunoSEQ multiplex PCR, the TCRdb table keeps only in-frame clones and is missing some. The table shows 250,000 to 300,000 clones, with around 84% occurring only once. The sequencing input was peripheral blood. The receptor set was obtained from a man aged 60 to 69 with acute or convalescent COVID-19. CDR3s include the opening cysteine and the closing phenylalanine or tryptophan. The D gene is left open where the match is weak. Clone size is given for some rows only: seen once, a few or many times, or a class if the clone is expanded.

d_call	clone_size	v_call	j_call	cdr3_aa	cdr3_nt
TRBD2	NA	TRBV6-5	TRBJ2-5	CASVRRGYSQETQYF	TGTGCCAGCGTTCGGCGGGGGTACTCGCAAGAGACCCAGTACTTC
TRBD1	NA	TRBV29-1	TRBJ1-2	CSGGRQGSDYGYTF	TGCAGCGGGGGACGACAGGGTAGCGACTATGGCTACACCTTC
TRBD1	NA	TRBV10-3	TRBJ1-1	CAISEGSGTVNTEAFF	TGTGCCATCAGTGAAGGATCGGGGACAGTGAACACTGAAGCTTTCTTT
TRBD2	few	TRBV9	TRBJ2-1	CASSANPARGTSGSNEQFF	TGTGCCAGCAGCGCCAACCCGGCGAGGGGAACTAGCGGATCCAATGAGCAGTTCTTC
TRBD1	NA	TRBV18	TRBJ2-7	CASSQGAQTYEQYF	TGTGCCAGCTCACAGGGGGCCCAGACCTACGAGCAGTACTTC
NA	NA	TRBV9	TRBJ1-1	CASSFTGNTEAFF	TGTGCCAGCAGCTTTACAGGGAACACTGAAGCTTTCTTT
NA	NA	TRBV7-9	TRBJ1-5	CASSLRPSQPQHF	TGTGCCAGCAGCTTGCGCCCTAGTCAGCCCCAGCATTTT
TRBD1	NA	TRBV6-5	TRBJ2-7	CASSPRTGPWGEQYF	TGTGCCAGCAGTCCCCGGACAGGGCCGTGGGGGGAGCAGTACTTC
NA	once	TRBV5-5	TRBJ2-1	CASSLVGGSYNEQFF	TGTGCCAGCAGCTTGGTAGGGGGATCCTACAATGAGCAGTTCTTC
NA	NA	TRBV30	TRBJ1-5	CAWSVYAAEGQPQHF	TGTGCCTGGAGTGTATATGCCGCGGAGGGGCAGCCCCAGCATTTT
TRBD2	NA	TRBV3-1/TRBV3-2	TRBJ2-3	CASSQGSGGLDTQYF	TGTGCCAGCAGCCAAGGTAGCGGGGGCTTGGATACGCAGTATTTT
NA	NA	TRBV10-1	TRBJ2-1	CASRGGSDNEQFF	TGCGCCAGCAGAGGGGGATCAGACAATGAGCAGTTCTTC
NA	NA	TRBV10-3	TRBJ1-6	CAISAGGHSPLHF	TGTGCCATCAGTGCGGGGGGCCATTCACCCCTCCACTTT
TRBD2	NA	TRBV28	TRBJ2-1	CASSTYVVAGAPYNEQFF	TGTGCCAGCAGTACCTACGTCGTAGCGGGAGCGCCGTACAATGAGCAGTTCTTC
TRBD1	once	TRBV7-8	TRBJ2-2	CASSSRTGNTGELFF	TGTGCCAGCAGCTCCCGGACAGGGAACACCGGGGAGCTGTTTTTT
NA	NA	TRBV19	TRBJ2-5	CASSKGASQETQYF	TGTGCCAGTAGTAAAGGGGCAAGTCAAGAGACCCAGTACTTC
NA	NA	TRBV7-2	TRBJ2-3	CASRPDWAGDTQYF	TGTGCCAGCAGACCAGACTGGGCAGGGGATACGCAGTATTTT
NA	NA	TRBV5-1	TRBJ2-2	CASSPDLPGSGGELFF	TGCGCCAGCAGCCCGGACCTTCCCGGGAGCGGCGGGGAGCTGTTTTTT
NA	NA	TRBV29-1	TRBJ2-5	CSVEGGGETQYF	TGCAGCGTTGAAGGTGGTGGCGAGACCCAGTACTTC
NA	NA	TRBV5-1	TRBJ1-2	CASSLNAESPYGYTF	TGCGCCAGCAGCTTGAACGCGGAGTCGCCTTATGGCTACACCTTC
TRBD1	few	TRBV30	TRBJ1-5	CAWGDRGSQPQHF	TGTGCCTGGGGGGACAGGGGATCTCAGCCCCAGCATTTT
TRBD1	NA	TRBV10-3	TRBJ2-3	CAISIQGGADTQYF	TGTGCCATCAGCATACAGGGGGGCGCAGATACGCAGTATTTT
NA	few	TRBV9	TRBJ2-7	CASSPSGDSYEQYF	TGTGCCAGCAGCCCATCGGGGGATTCCTACGAGCAGTACTTC
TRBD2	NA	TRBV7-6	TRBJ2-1	CASSRDSSGGDNEQFF	TGTGCCAGCAGTAGAGATTCTAGCGGGGGAGACAATGAGCAGTTCTTC
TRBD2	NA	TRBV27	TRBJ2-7	CASSSATGLAVYEQYF	TGTGCCAGCAGTTCGGCTACGGGACTAGCAGTCTACGAGCAGTACTTC
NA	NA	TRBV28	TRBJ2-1	CASSFRGFVVSYNEQFF	TGTGCCAGCAGTTTTCGAGGTTTTGTAGTCTCCTACAATGAGCAGTTCTTC
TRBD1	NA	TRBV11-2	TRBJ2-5	CASLITGVETQYF	TGTGCCAGCCTAATAACAGGGGTTGAGACCCAGTACTTC
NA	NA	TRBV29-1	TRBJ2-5	CSVVGESSVHVVTETQYF	TGCAGCGTGGTAGGGGAAAGTAGTGTTCACGTCGTGACCGAGACCCAGTACTTC
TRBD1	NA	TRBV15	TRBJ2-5	CATSRGQGKETQYF	TGTGCCACCAGCAGAGGACAGGGGAAAGAGACCCAGTACTTC
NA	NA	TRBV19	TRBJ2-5	CASSPVQETQYF	TGTGCCAGTAGCCCAGTCCAAGAGACCCAGTACTTC
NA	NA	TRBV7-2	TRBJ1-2	CASSFRGNYGYTF	TGTGCCAGCAGTTTCAGGGGTAACTATGGCTACACCTTC
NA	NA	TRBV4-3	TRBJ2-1	CASSQEQGGEQFF	TGCGCCAGCAGCCAAGAGCAGGGTGGTGAGCAGTTCTTC
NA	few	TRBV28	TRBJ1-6	CASAIDWSSPLHF	TGTGCCAGCGCTATTGATTGGTCTTCACCCCTCCACTTT
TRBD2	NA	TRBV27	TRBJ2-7	CATSLRGGRGAGQYF	TGTGCCACCAGTTTAAGGGGGGGGCGGGGGGCTGGGCAGTACTTC
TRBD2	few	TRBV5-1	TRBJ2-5	CASSLVLAGETQYF	TGCGCCAGCAGCTTGGTCCTAGCGGGGGAGACCCAGTACTTC
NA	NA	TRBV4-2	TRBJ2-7	CASSQEISVTYEQYF	TGTGCCAGCAGCCAAGAAATTAGCGTAACCTACGAGCAGTACTTC